These 3 T cell receptor beta chains were sequenced from one sample in a study of control samples from healthy donors and cancer patients. Here immunoSEQ multiplex PCR was the method, and the copy in TCRdb shows in-frame clones only, minus some. The table lists roughly 48,000 clones, 80% to 95% of them singletons. Sequenced input: PBMCs. The receptors stem from a woman in her forties with head and neck cancer.

The chain combines TRBV5-6 with TRBJ2-3; the D is unclear. V was pared by 4 bases and J by 2 bases, with 17 bases between. The V gene's germline CDR1 is SGHDT and CDR2 YYEEEE. The CDR3 covers 16 residues. The CDR3 loop reads CASSIRHRPYTDTQYF. The CDR3, as DNA: TGTGCCAGCAGCATACGGCACAGACCTTACACAGATACGCAGTATTTT. Supplemented by reference TRBV5-6 and TRBJ2-3, the full variable domain reads DAGVTQSPTHLIKTRGQQVTLRCSPKSGHDTVSWYQQALGQGPQFIFQYYEEEERQRGNFPDRFSGHQFPNYSSELNVNALLLGDSALYLCASSIRHRPYTDTQYFGPGTRLTVL.

The J gene is TRBJ1-5, the V gene TRBV20-1; tentative D call: TRBD1 (6 bases). The CDR3 runs 14 residues. V was shortened by 3 bases and J by 5 bases, with 14 bases between the two germline ends. Germline V gene lookup returns CDR1 DFQATT and CDR2 SNEGSKA (reference sequence). CDR3 sequence: CSASAGADYQPQHF. The CDR3 nucleotides are TGCAGTGCTAGTGCAGGGGCGGATTATCAGCCCCAGCATTTT.

The genes are TRBV24-1 and TRBJ1-4; 12 positions match TRBD1. This CDR3 region has 18 residues. Germline V gene lookup returns CDR1 KGHDR and CDR2 SFDVKD. V gave up 1 base and J gave up 4 bases; unmatched junction bases: 6. This CDR3 reads CATSDLWDRGPSNEKLFF. The CDR3 DNA reads TGTGCCACCAGTGATTTATGGGACAGGGGGCCGAGTAATGAAAAACTGTTTTTT.